Here is one T cell receptor (beta chain) with its context. The antigen is undetermined. The data are from a study of cytomegalovirus exposure and HLA in healthy donors. Findings and caveats of the study: The authors enumerated over 150 TCR beta chains as linked to cytomegalovirus.

V shed 0 bases and J shed 7 bases, with 13 bases lying between them. Per the germline V gene, CDR1 is GTSNPN and CDR2 is SVGIG (reference sequence). The CDR3 consists of 14 residues. PCR primers comprised 60 Vbeta and 13 Jbeta primers. Sequenced by immunoSEQ multiplex PCR; TCRdb stores in-frame clones only, minus some. The sample lists around 91,000 clones, around 84% occurring once. Sequenced material: PBMCs. The V call is TRBV30, the J call TRBJ1-5; D not resolved. This TCR came from a man between 18 and 35 years old in good health and CMV-seronegative. CDR3 sequence: CAWSVLAGRQPQHF. CDR3 sequence (DNA): TGTGCCTGGAGTGTATTGGCGGGAAGACAGCCCCAGCATTTT.